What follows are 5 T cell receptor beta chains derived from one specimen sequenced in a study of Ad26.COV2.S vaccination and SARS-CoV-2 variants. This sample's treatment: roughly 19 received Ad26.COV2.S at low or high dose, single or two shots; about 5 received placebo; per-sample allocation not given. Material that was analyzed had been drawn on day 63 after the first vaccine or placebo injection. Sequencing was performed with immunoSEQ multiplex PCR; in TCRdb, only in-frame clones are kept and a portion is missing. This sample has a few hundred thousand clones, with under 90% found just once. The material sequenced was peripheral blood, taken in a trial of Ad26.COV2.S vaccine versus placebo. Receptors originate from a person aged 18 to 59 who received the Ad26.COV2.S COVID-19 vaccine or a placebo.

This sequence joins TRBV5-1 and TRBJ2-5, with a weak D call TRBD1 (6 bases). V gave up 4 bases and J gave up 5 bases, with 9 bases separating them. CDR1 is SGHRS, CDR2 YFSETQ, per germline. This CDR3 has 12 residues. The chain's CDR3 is CASSPRGETQYF. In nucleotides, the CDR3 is TGCGCCAGCAGCCCTAGGGGGGAGACCCAGTACTTC.

Here the CDR3 reads CASSPSRLNSGNTIYF. CDR3 bases: TGTGCCAGCAGCCCGAGCAGACTCAACTCTGGAAACACCATATATTTT. The chain combines TRBV11-2 with TRBJ1-3; D uncertain. The length of the CDR3 is 16 residues. Per the germline V gene, CDR1 is SGHAT and CDR2 is FQNNGV. Trimming cost V 5 bases and J 0 bases, with 14 bases left between them.

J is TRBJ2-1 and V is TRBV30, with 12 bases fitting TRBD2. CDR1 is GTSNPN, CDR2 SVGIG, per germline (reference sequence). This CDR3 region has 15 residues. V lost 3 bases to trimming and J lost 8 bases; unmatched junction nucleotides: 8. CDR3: CAWRETSGREHEQFF. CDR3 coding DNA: TGTGCCTGGAGGGAGACTAGCGGGAGAGAACATGAGCAGTTCTTC.

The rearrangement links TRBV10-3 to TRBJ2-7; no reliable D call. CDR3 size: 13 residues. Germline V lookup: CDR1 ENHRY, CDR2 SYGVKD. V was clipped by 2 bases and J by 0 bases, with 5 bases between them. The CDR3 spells CAISEAASYEQYF. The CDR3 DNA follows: TGTGCCATCAGTGAGGCCGCCTCCTACGAGCAGTACTTC.

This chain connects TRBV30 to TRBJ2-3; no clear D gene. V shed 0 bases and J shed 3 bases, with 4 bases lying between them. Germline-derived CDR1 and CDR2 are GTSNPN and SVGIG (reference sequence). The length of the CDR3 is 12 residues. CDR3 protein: CAWSVWTDTQYF. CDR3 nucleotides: TGTGCCTGGAGTGTATGGACAGATACGCAGTATTTT.